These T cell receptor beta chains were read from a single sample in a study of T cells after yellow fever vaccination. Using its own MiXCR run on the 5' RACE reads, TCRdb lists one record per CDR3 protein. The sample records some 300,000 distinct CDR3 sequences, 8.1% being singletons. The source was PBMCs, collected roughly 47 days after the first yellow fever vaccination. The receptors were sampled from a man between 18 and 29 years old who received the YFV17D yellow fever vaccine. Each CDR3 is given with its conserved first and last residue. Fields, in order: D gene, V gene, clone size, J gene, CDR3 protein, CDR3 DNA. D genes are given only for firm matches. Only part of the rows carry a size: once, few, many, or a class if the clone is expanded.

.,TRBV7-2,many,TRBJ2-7,CASFMPSTYEQYF,TGTGCCAGCTTTATGCCCTCAACCTACGAGCAGTACTTC
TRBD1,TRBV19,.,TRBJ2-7,CASSIDPLGTAYEQYF,TGTGCCAGTAGTATAGATCCTCTCGGGACAGCCTACGAGCAGTACTTC
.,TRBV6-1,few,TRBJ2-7,CASSDRDRYSYEQYF,TGTGCCAGCAGTGACCGGGACCGCTACTCCTACGAGCAGTACTTC
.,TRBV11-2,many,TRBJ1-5,CASSPHPGQQVSSNQPQHF,TGTGCCAGCAGCCCTCACCCCGGACAGCAAGTCTCTAGCAATCAGCCCCAGCATTTT
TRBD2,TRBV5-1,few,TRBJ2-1,CASSLEGLAGGVPRNEQFF,TGCGCCAGCAGCTTGGAGGGTCTAGCGGGGGGGGTCCCGCGCAATGAGCAGTTCTTC
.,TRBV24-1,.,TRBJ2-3,CATSDYRQGTDTQYF,TGTGCCACCAGTGATTATCGGCAAGGCACAGATACGCAGTATTTT
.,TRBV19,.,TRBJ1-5,CASSALLGGGQPQHF,TGTGCCAGTAGTGCCCTCCTAGGGGGGGGACAGCCCCAGCATTTT
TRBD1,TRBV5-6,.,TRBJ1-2,CASSPTGQGGYGYTF,TGTGCCAGCAGCCCAACCGGACAGGGAGGCTATGGCTACACCTTC
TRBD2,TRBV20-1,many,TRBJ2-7,CSARVSGARYEQYF,TGCAGTGCTAGAGTTAGCGGGGCCCGCTACGAGCAGTACTTC
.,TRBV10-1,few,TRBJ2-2,CASSENAGVTGELFF,TGCGCCAGCAGTGAGAATGCAGGGGTCACCGGGGAGCTGTTTTTT
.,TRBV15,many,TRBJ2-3,CATSRERFTDTQYF,TGTGCCACCAGCAGAGAACGTTTCACAGATACGCAGTATTTT
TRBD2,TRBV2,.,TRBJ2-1,CASSLEPGLAGVNEQFF,TGTGCCAGCAGTTTGGAACCGGGACTAGCGGGGGTGAATGAGCAGTTCTTC
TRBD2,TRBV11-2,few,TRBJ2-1,CASSLPPGTSGDYNEQFF,TGTGCCAGCAGCTTACCACCGGGAACTAGCGGGGACTACAATGAGCAGTTCTTC
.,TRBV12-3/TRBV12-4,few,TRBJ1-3,CASRGNTIYF,TGTGCCAGCAGGGGAAACACCATATATTTT
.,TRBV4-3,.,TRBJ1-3,CASSQDLQGRPGNTIYF,TGCGCCAGCAGCCAAGACTTACAGGGTCGTCCTGGAAACACCATATATTTT
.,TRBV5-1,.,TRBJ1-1,CASSGGTTSNTEAFF,TGCGCCAGCAGCGGCGGGACGACCAGTAACACTGAAGCTTTCTTT
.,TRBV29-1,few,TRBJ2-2,CSIRVNTGELFF,TGCAGCATCAGGGTGAACACCGGGGAGCTGTTTTTT
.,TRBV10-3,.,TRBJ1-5,CAIIAEIFSNQPQHF,TGTGCCATCATTGCCGAGATTTTTAGCAATCAGCCCCAGCATTTT
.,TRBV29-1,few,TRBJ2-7,CSGHFSYEQYF,TGCAGCGGACACTTCTCCTACGAGCAGTACTTC
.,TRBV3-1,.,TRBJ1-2,CASSQASLHGYGYTF,TGTGCCAGCAGCCAGGCATCCCTCCATGGCTATGGCTACACCTTC
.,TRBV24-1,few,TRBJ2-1,CATSDLSGSSYNEQFF,TGTGCCACCAGTGATTTGAGCGGTAGCTCCTACAATGAGCAGTTCTTC
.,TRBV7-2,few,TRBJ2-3,CASRLGATDTQYF,TGTGCCAGCAGACTAGGGGCCACAGATACGCAGTATTTT
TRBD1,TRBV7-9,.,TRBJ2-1,CASSSTSDRGQFF,TGTGCCAGCAGCTCAACCTCGGACAGGGGACAGTTCTTC
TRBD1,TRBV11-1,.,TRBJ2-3,CASSPLAGTGDTQYF,TGTGCCAGCAGCCCCCTTGCGGGGACAGGAGATACGCAGTATTTT
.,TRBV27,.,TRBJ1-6,CASSLSTFPNSPLHF,TGTGCCAGCAGTTTATCGACATTTCCGAATTCACCCCTCCACTTT
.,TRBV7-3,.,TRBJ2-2,CASSSQTLTGELFF,TGTGCCAGCAGCTCTCAAACCCTAACCGGGGAGCTGTTTTTT
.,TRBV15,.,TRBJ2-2,CATAGTPNTGELFF,TGTGCCACCGCCGGGACACCGAACACCGGGGAGCTGTTTTTT
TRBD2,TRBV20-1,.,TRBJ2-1,CSALSGGPLGEQFF,TGCAGTGCCCTTAGCGGGGGGCCCCTCGGTGAGCAGTTCTTC
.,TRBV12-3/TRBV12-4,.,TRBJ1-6,CASSPIRGNSPLHF,TGTGCCAGCAGTCCCATAAGGGGGAACTCACCCCTCCACTTT
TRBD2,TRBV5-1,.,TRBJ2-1,CASSGRGGSYNEQFF,TGCGCCAGCAGCGGACGGGGGGGCTCCTACAATGAGCAGTTCTTC
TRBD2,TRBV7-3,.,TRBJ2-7,CASSPTSGGSYEQYF,TGTGCCAGCAGCCCGACTAGCGGGGGGTCCTACGAGCAGTACTTC
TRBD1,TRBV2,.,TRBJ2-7,CASRDRGYYEQYF,TGTGCCAGCAGGGACAGGGGCTACTACGAGCAGTACTTC
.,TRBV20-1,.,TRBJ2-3,CSAGGTDTQYF,TGCAGTGCTGGGGGCACAGATACGCAGTATTTT
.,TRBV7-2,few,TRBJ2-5,CASSPSRPQYF,TGTGCCAGCAGCCCTTCGCGTCCCCAGTACTTC
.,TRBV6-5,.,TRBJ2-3,CASSYGWSRTDTQYF,TGTGCCAGCAGTTATGGGTGGAGTCGCACAGATACGCAGTATTTT
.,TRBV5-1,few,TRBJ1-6,CASSLSGQRYNSPLHF,TGCGCCAGCAGCTTGTCGGGGCAACGGTATAATTCACCCCTCCACTTT
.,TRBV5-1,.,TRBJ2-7,CASSLVGLGYEQYF,TGCGCCAGCAGCTTGGTTGGTTTAGGCTACGAGCAGTACTTC